These 3 T cell receptor beta chains were all obtained from the same sample, sequenced in a study of blood T cell repertoires in COVID-19. Sequenced by immunoSEQ multiplex PCR; TCRdb stores in-frame clones only, minus some. The sample holds about 250,000 clones, approximately 88% seen once. The sample consisted of peripheral blood. All receptors come from a woman aged 25 to 39 with COVID-19, enrolled during active disease.

J is TRBJ1-1 and V is TRBV10-3; 7 nucleotides align to TRBD1. This CDR3 comprises 14 residues. Germline V gene sequence: CDR1 ENHRY, CDR2 SYGVKD. Unmatched junction bases numbered 3, after V lost 3 bases and J lost 2 bases. CDR3 DNA sequence: TGTGCCATCAGTGATGGGACAGCTAACACTGAAGCTTTCTTT. Its translation is CAISDGTANTEAFF.

V usage is TRBV27 and J usage is TRBJ1-6; the D gene is possibly TRBD1 (6 bases). V gave up 6 bases and J gave up 6 bases, with 15 bases separating them. Germline CDR1 is MNHEY and CDR2 is SMNVEV (reference sequence). The CDR3 runs 15 residues. The CDR3 here is CASRPLDRRNSPLHF. The CDR3, as DNA: TGTGCCAGCAGACCACTGGACAGACGTAATTCACCCCTCCACTTT.

The rearrangement links TRBV2 to TRBJ2-5; TRBD2 matches at 8 bases. V dropped 3 bases and J dropped 4; count of bases not matched to a gene: 4. Germline CDR1 SNHLY, CDR2 FYNNEI. The CDR3 loop spans 14 amino acids. The CDR3 spells CASSDIAGTETQYF. The CDR3 nucleotides are TGTGCCAGCAGTGACATAGCGGGAACAGAGACCCAGTACTTC.